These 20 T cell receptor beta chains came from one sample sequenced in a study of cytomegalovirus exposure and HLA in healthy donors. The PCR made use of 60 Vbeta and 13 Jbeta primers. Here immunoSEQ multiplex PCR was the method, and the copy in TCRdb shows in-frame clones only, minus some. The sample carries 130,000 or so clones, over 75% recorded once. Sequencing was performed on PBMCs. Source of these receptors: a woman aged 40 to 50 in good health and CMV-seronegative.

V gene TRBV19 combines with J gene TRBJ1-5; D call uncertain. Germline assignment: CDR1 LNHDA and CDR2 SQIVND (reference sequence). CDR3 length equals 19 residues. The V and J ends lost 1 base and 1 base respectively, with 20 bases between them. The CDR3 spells CASSIGGSWGAGSNQPQHF. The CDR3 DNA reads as TGTGCCAGTAGTATAGGGGGTAGTTGGGGAGCCGGGAGCAATCAGCCCCAGCATTTT.

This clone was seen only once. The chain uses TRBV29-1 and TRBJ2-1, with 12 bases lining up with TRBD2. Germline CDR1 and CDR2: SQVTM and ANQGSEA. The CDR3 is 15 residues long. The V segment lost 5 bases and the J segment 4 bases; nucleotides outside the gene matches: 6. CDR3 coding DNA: TGCAGCGTTTCCGGACTAGCGGGACGTTACAATGAGCAGTTCTTC. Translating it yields CSVSGLAGRYNEQFF.

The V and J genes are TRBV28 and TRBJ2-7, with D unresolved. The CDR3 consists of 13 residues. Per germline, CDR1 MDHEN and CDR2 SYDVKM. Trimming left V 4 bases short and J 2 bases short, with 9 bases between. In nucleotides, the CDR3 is TGTGCCAGCAGTTCCAGGATTCCCTACGAGCAGTACTTC. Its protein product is CASSSRIPYEQYF.

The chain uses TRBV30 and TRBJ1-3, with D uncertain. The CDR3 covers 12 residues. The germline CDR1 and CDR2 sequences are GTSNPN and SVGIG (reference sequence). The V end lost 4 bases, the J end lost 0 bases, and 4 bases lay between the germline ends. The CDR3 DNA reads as TGTGCCTGGAAAGCCTCTGGAAACACCATATATTTT. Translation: CAWKASGNTIYF.

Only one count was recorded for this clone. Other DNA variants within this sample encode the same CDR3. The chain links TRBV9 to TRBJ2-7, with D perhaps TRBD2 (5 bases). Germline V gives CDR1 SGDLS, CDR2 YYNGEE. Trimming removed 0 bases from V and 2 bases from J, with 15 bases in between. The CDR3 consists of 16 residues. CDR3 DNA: TGTGCCAGCAGCGTAGGGATGGGTAGCGTTACCTACGAGCAGTACTTC. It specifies CASSVGMGSVTYEQYF.

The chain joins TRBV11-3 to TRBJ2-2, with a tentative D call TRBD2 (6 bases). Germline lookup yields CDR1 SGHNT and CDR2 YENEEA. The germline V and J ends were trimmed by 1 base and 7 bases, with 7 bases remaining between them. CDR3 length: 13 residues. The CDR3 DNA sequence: TGTGCCAGCAGCTTAGCCGGGAGCGGGGAGCTGTTTTTT. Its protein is CASSLAGSGELFF.

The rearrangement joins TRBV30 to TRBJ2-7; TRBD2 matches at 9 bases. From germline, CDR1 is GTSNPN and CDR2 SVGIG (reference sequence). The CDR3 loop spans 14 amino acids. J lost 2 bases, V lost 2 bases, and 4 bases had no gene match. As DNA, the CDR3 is TGTGCCTGGAGTTTCCTAGCGGGGCCCTACGAGCAGTACTTC. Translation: CAWSFLAGPYEQYF.

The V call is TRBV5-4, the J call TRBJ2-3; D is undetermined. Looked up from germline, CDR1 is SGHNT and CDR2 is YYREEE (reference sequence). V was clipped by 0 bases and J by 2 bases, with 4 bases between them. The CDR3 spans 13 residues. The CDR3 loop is CASSLDYTDTQYF. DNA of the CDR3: TGTGCCAGCAGCTTGGACTACACAGATACGCAGTATTTT.

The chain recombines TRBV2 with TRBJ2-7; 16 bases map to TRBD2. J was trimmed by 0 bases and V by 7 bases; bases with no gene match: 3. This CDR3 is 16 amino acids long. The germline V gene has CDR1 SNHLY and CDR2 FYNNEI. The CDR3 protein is CASTGLAGGSSYEQYF. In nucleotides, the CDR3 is TGTGCCAGCACGGGACTAGCGGGAGGGAGCTCCTACGAGCAGTACTTC. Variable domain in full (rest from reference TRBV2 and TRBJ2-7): EPEVTQTPSHQVTQMGQEVILRCVPISNHLYFYWYRQILGQKVEFLVSFYNNEISEKSEIFDDQFSVERPDGSNFTLKIRSTKLEDSAMYFCASTGLAGGSSYEQYFGPGTRLTVT.

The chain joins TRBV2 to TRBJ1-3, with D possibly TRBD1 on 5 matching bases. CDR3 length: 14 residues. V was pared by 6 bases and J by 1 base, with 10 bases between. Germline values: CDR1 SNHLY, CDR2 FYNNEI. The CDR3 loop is CASREQGSGNTIYF. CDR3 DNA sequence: TGTGCCAGCAGGGAGCAGGGATCTGGAAACACCATATATTTT.

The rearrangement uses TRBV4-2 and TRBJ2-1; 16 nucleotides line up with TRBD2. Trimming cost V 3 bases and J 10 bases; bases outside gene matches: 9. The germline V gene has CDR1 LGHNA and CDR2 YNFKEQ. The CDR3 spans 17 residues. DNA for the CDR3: TGTGCCAGCAGCCATCCCGGGACTAGCGGGAGGGCCGGGGAGCAGTTCTTC. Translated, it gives CASSHPGTSGRAGEQFF.

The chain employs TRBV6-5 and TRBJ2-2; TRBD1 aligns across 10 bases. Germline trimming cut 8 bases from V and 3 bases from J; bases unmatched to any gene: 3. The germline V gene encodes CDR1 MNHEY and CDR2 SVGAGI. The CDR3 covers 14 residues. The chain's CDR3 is CASRQGAYTGELFF. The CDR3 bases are TGTGCCAGCCGACAGGGGGCCTACACCGGGGAGCTGTTTTTT.

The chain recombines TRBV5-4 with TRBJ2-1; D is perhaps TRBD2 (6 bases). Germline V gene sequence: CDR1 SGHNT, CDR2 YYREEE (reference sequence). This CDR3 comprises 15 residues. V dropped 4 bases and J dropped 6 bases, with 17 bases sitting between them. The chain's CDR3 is CASSHPGTLSNEQFF. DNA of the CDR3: TGTGCCAGCAGCCATCCCGGGACTCTGTCCAATGAGCAGTTCTTC.

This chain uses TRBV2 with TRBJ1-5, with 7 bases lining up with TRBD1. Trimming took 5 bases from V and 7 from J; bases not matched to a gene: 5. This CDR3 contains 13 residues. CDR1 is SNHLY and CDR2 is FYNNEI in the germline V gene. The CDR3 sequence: CASSSTGSQPQHF. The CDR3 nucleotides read TGTGCCAGCAGTTCGACAGGGAGCCAGCCCCAGCATTTT.

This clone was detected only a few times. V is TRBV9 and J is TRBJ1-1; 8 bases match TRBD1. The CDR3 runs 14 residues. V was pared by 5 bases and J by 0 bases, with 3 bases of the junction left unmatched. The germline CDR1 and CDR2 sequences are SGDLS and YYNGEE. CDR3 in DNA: TGTGCCAGCAGACAGGGGGAAGTGAACACTGAAGCTTTCTTT. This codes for CASRQGEVNTEAFF.

CDR3 region: CASSQAASSFSSYNEQFF. The CDR3 bases are TGCGCCAGCAGCCAAGCGGCGAGTAGCTTTTCCTCCTACAATGAGCAGTTCTTC. The chain has TRBV4-1 and TRBJ2-1, with D unresolved. The CDR3 spans 18 residues. CDR1 is MGHRA, CDR2 YSYEKL, per germline. Trimming took 1 base from V and 0 from J, leaving 16 bases between them.

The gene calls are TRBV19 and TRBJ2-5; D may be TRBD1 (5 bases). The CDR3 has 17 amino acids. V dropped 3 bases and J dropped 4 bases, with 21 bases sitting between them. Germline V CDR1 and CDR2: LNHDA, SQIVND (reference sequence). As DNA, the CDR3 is TGTGCCAGTAGTATTGGTCGGCACAGGACGATCGGAGAGACCCAGTACTTC. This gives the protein CASSIGRHRTIGETQYF.

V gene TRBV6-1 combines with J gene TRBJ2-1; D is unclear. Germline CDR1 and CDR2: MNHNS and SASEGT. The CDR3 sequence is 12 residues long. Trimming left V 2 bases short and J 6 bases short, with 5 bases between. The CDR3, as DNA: TGTGCCAGCAGTGAACCTTTCAATGAGCAGTTCTTC. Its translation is CASSEPFNEQFF.

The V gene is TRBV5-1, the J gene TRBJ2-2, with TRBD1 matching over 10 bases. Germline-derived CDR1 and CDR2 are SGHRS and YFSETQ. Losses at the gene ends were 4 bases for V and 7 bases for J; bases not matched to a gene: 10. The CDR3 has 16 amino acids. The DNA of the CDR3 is TGCGCCAGCAGCCGCCAAGGGACAGGGGAGAGCGGGGAGCTGTTTTTT. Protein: CASSRQGTGESGELFF.

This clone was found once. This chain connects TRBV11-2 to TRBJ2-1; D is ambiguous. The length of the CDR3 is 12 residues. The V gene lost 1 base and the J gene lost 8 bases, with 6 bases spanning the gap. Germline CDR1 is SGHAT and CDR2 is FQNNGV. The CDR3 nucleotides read TGTGCCAGCAGCTTAGTTTTCTATGAGCAGTTCTTC. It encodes CASSLVFYEQFF.